A single sample gave rise to the 10 T cell receptor beta chains below, sequenced in a study of T cells in Graves' hyperthyroidism and ophthalmopathy. TCR beta CDR3 region amplification was performed from RNA transcripts. The TCR CDR3 was amplified in a first-round RT-PCR using the HTBI primer set. TCRdb re-derived calls from the multiplex PCR reads in MiXCR, one entry per CDR3 protein. The sample comprises a few hundred thousand distinct CDR3 sequences, more than 15% of which are singletons, and around 17% rests with the top ten. Material: blood. These receptors were collected from a young woman with Graves' ophthalmopathy.

Details on this clonotype: Germline and junction disagree at one end, which may indicate a read error. The gene calls are TRBV7-3 and TRBJ2-7; no clear D. This CDR3 has 14 residues. The V gene's germline CDR1 is SGHTA and CDR2 FQGTGA. CDR3 loop: CASSLAGGSYGQYF. As DNA, the CDR3 is TGTGCCAGCAGCTTAGCTGGTGGATCCTACGGGCAGTACTTC.

This clonotype has ten or more counts. CDR3 sequence: CAWSGDRGADTQYF. Here the CDR3 DNA reads TGTGCCTGGTCCGGGGACAGGGGTGCAGATACGCAGTATTTT. This chain uses TRBV30 with TRBJ2-3; TRBD1 aligns across 10 bases. The junction had 6 bases not matched to a gene; V was cut back by 5 bases and J by 4 bases. In germline, CDR1 is GTSNPN, CDR2 SVGIG (reference sequence). This CDR3 contains 14 residues.

This clonotype was seen more than once but under ten times. The chain joins TRBV7-3 to TRBJ2-2, with TRBD1 matching over 10 bases. The CDR3 has 14 residues. Germline V gives CDR1 SGHTA, CDR2 FQGTGA. After removal of 5 bases from V and 6 bases from J, the junction contained 3 bases not matched to a gene. The CDR3 loop reads CASSRTGGAGELFF. The DNA for the CDR3 is TGTGCCAGCAGCCGGACAGGGGGGGCCGGGGAGCTGTTTTTT.

This clonotype was seen a few times. The J gene is TRBJ2-3, the V gene TRBV7-3; possible D gene TRBD2, 5 bases. V was cut by 5 bases and J by 2 bases, with 11 bases left in between. Germline V lookup: CDR1 SGHTA, CDR2 FQGTGA. This CDR3 has 14 amino acids. The CDR3 loop reads CASSPDSATDTQYF. The DNA of the CDR3 is TGTGCCAGCAGCCCGGACTCAGCCACAGATACGCAGTATTTT.

This clonotype was detected only a few times. This chain uses TRBV6-2 or TRBV6-3 with TRBJ2-3, with D possibly matching TRBD2 (6 bases). Per germline, CDR1 MNHEY and CDR2 SVGEGT. Trimming removed 5 bases at V and 4 bases at J, with 13 bases between. This CDR3 is 14 amino acids long. The CDR3 spells CASSGPGEADTQYF. The CDR3 DNA reads as TGTGCCAGCAGTGGTCCGGGAGAGGCAGATACGCAGTATTTT.

This clonotype has a count of ten or more. The chain couples TRBV6-2 or TRBV6-3 to TRBJ1-1, with D maybe TRBD1 (5 bases). The V end was cut by 2 bases, the J end by 10 bases, with 14 bases between. The germline CDR1 and CDR2 sequences are MNHEY and SVGEGT. This CDR3 contains 13 residues. CDR3: CASSYRGSNRAFF. In DNA form, the CDR3 reads TGTGCCAGCAGTTACCGGGGCTCCAATAGAGCTTTCTTT.

This clonotype occurred many times. This CDR3 reads CASGQGPVPNEKLFF. The CDR3 nucleotides read TGTGCCAGCGGGCAGGGTCCGGTGCCTAATGAAAAACTGTTTTTT. The gene calls are TRBV27 and TRBJ1-4; possible D gene TRBD1, 5 bases. The CDR3 runs 15 residues. Germline values: CDR1 MNHEY, CDR2 SMNVEV (reference sequence). V lost 8 bases to trimming and J lost 3 bases, with 16 bases between them.

This clonotype has a count of ten or more. The V and J genes are TRBV9 and TRBJ2-1, with a tentative D call TRBD1 (5 bases). V was shortened by 0 bases and J by 5 bases, with 9 bases between the two germline ends. This CDR3 has 14 residues. Germline V gene sequence: CDR1 SGDLS, CDR2 YYNGEE. The CDR3 region has the DNA TGTGCCAGCAGCGTAGGGTGGGGCAACAATGAGCAGTTCTTC. Translating it yields CASSVGWGNNEQFF.

J is TRBJ1-2 and V is TRBV27, with 7 bases aligning to TRBD1. There are 14 residues in the CDR3. V dropped 1 base and J dropped 4; count of bases not matched to a gene: 3. CDR1 is MNHEY, CDR2 SMNVEV, per germline (reference sequence). CDR3 residues: CASSLLGQSYGYTF. The DNA of the CDR3 is TGTGCCAGCAGTTTATTGGGACAGAGCTATGGCTACACCTTC.

In its sample, this clonotype was seen many times. CDR3 region: CSARDLRLAETQYF. The CDR3 DNA follows: TGCAGTGCTAGAGATTTGCGTCTAGCGGAGACCCAGTACTTC. The rearrangement links TRBV20-1 to TRBJ2-5, with D possibly being TRBD2 (6 bases). Per the germline V gene, CDR1 is DFQATT and CDR2 is SNEGSKA (reference sequence). This CDR3 comprises 14 residues. Trimming pared 0 bases from V and 5 bases from J, leaving 13 bases between.